Below are 29 T cell receptor beta chains sequenced from a single sample in a study of blood T cell repertoires in COVID-19. Produced via immunoSEQ multiplex PCR; TCRdb's table is partial and in-frame only. This sample has some 190,000 clones; 80% to 90% occur once, and the top ten carry 1% to 1.4%. Specimen: peripheral blood. The receptors were sampled from a man aged 25-40 years with acute or convalescent COVID-19.

This chain uses TRBV30 with TRBJ1-5; D uncertain. The germline gives CDR1 GTSNPN, CDR2 SVGIG (reference sequence). CDR3 length equals 14 residues. The ends were cut back, 4 bases at V and 0 bases at J, with 10 bases in the middle. CDR3 protein: CAWNPGYSNQPQHF. DNA of the CDR3: TGTGCCTGGAATCCGGGATATAGCAATCAGCCCCAGCATTTT.

This chain connects TRBV3-1 (or the pseudogene TRBV3-2) to TRBJ2-3, with TRBD2 matching 7 bases. V lost 2 bases and J lost 11; bases outside the gene matches: 4. There are 12 residues in the CDR3. The germline V gene has CDR1 LGHDT and CDR2 YNNKEL (reference sequence). In DNA form, the CDR3 reads TGTGCCAGCAGCCAAACGTTAGCGGGGCAGTATTTT. Residues: CASSQTLAGQYF.

The V call is TRBV4-1, the J call TRBJ2-2, with D possibly being TRBD2 (6 bases). CDR3 length equals 16 residues. CDR1 is MGHRA and CDR2 is YSYEKL in the germline V gene. Trimming removed 1 base at V and 5 bases at J, with 14 bases between. The CDR3 here is CASSQGSGTYTGELFF. CDR3 nucleotide sequence: TGCGCCAGCAGCCAAGGATCGGGGACTTATACCGGGGAGCTGTTTTTT.

The CDR3 sequence is CASSEGDSVYGYTF. CDR3 bases: TGTGCCAGCAGTGAAGGTGACAGTGTATATGGCTACACCTTC. The V call is TRBV6-1, the J call TRBJ1-2, with D possibly TRBD1 on 5 matching bases. Trimming cost V 1 base and J 5 bases, with 11 bases left between them. The CDR3 spans 14 residues. Germline loops: CDR1 MNHNS, CDR2 SASEGT.

The chain is built from TRBV4-1 and TRBJ2-6, with 9 bases lining up with TRBD2. Germline loops: CDR1 MGHRA, CDR2 YSYEKL. Losses at the gene ends were 4 bases for V and 1 base for J; bases not matched to a gene: 5. CDR3 length: 17 amino acids. DNA for the CDR3: TGCGCCAGCAGCCGGCTAGCGGGAAGATCTGGGGCCAACGTCCTGACTTTC. Translating gives CASSRLAGRSGANVLTF.

This chain connects TRBV3-1 (or the pseudogene TRBV3-2) to TRBJ1-6; TRBD1 might be the D (6 bases). Germline lookup yields CDR1 LGHDT and CDR2 YNNKEL (reference sequence). The CDR3 runs 15 residues. V was trimmed by 2 bases and J by 10 bases, leaving 15 bases between them. The CDR3 sequence is CASSQRSGGWSPLHF. The CDR3 bases are TGTGCCAGCAGCCAACGCTCGGGGGGCTGGTCACCCCTCCACTTT.

This clone was counted a few times. The chain recombines TRBV5-1 with TRBJ1-5; D ambiguous. CDR1 and CDR2 from the germline V gene are SGHRS and YFSETQ. The V gene lost 4 bases and the J gene lost 4 bases, with 15 bases spanning the gap. This CDR3 region has 15 residues. The DNA of the CDR3 is TGCGCCAGCAGCGTCACAGACCCAGCTAATCAGCCCCAGCATTTT. The encoded protein is CASSVTDPANQPQHF.

This clone was recorded many times. The chain uses TRBV7-9 and TRBJ2-2; possibly TRBD1 for D (6 bases). Germline values: CDR1 SEHNR, CDR2 FQNEAQ (reference sequence). The CDR3 has 16 residues. Deletions cut 5 bases from V and 2 bases from J, with 15 bases between. This CDR3 is CASSAVGTLNTGELFF. CDR3 nucleotides: TGTGCCAGCAGCGCCGTCGGGACACTAAACACCGGGGAGCTGTTTTTT.

J is TRBJ2-1 and V is TRBV5-6, with TRBD2 matching 7 bases. In germline, CDR1 is SGHDT, CDR2 YYEEEE. V was pared by 2 bases and J by 2 bases, with 13 bases of the junction left unmatched. This CDR3 is 18 amino acids long. CDR3 nucleotides: TGTGCCAGCAGCTTTATTTTAAGCGGGATAACGGCCTACAATGAGCAGTTCTTC. Translating gives CASSFILSGITAYNEQFF.

The gene calls are TRBV27 and TRBJ2-7; 12 bases are shared with TRBD1. Germline CDR1 is MNHEY and CDR2 is SMNVEV (reference sequence). The CDR3 length is 15 residues. After removal of 2 bases from V and 6 bases from J, the junction contained 5 bases not matched to a gene. Written as DNA, the CDR3 is TGTGCCAGCAGTTTAGGGGACAGGGGGCGTAGCGAGCAGTACTTC. It is translated as CASSLGDRGRSEQYF.

This chain links TRBV30 with TRBJ1-5, with unresolved D. The germline gives CDR1 GTSNPN, CDR2 SVGIG (reference sequence). V lost 3 bases, J lost 4 bases, and 10 bases lay in between. CDR3 length: 13 residues. CDR3 nucleotides: TGTGCCTGGAGCGGTACCTGGAATCAGCCCCAGCATTTT. Its protein product is CAWSGTWNQPQHF.

The CDR3 sequence: CASSLGLGESSYNSPLHF. The CDR3 DNA sequence: TGTGCCAGCAGCTTGGGTCTCGGGGAGAGCTCCTATAATTCACCCCTCCACTTT. The chain uses TRBV7-9 and TRBJ1-6; D call uncertain. This CDR3 has 18 residues. Trimming took off 3 bases at V and 0 bases at J, with 15 bases between the two ends. Germline CDR1 is SEHNR and CDR2 is FQNEAQ (reference sequence). Variable domain in full (rest from reference TRBV7-9 and TRBJ1-6): DTGVSQNPRHKITKRGQNVTFRCDPISEHNRLYWYRQTLGQGPEFLTYFQNEAQLEKSRLLSDRFSAERPKGSFSTLEIQRTEQGDSAMYLCASSLGLGESSYNSPLHFGNGTRLTVT.

This chain links TRBV11-2 with TRBJ1-1, with TRBD1 as a possible D gene (6 bases). V lost 10 bases and J lost 3, with 15 bases in between. CDR1 and CDR2 (germline): SGHAT, FQNNGV. The CDR3 is 13 amino acids. This CDR3 reads CATRTALYTEAFF. The CDR3 DNA reads TGTGCCACCCGGACAGCCTTGTACACTGAAGCTTTCTTT.

V usage is TRBV6-5 and J usage is TRBJ1-6, with 7 bases fitting TRBD1. V was pared by 3 bases and J by 9 bases, with 5 bases of the junction left unmatched. CDR3 length: 14 amino acids. From germline, CDR1 is MNHEY and CDR2 SVGAGI. The CDR3 DNA follows: TGTGCCAGCAGTTATAGCAGGGGGTCTTCACCCCTCCACTTT. This gives the protein CASSYSRGSSPLHF.

The rearrangement links TRBV7-8 to TRBJ1-3; D possibly corresponds to TRBD1 (6 bases). V lost 5 bases to trimming and J lost 1 base, with 15 bases between them. The CDR3 contains 16 residues. The germline gives CDR1 SGHVS, CDR2 FQNEAQ. The CDR3 sequence: CASSEYRVGSGNTIYF. DNA of the CDR3: TGTGCCAGCAGCGAGTACAGGGTTGGGTCTGGAAACACCATATATTTT.

V is TRBV2 and J is TRBJ2-7; weak D call: TRBD1 (6 bases). The CDR3 is made up of 13 amino acids. From germline, CDR1 is SNHLY and CDR2 FYNNEI. V lost 5 bases and J 3 bases, leaving 11 bases between the germline ends. The CDR3, as DNA: TGTGCCAGCAGTTCAGGACAGATCTACGAGCAGTACTTC. As protein: CASSSGQIYEQYF.

This clone showed up just a few times. The V gene is TRBV2, the J gene TRBJ2-6; no definite D call. The CDR3 sequence is 15 residues long. V was clipped by 5 bases and J by 0 bases, with 8 bases between them. Germline values: CDR1 SNHLY, CDR2 FYNNEI. CDR3 in DNA: TGTGCCAGCAGTCCACCAGGCTCTGGGGCCAACGTCCTGACTTTC. It translates to CASSPPGSGANVLTF.

The J gene is TRBJ2-5, the V gene TRBV2; 7 bases line up with TRBD2. Trimming cost V 8 bases and J 4 bases; bases outside gene matches: 10. Germline-derived CDR1 and CDR2 are SNHLY and FYNNEI. The CDR3 loop spans 14 amino acids. The CDR3 reads CASGSTSRAETQYF. In nucleotides, the CDR3 is TGTGCCAGCGGCTCGACTAGCAGGGCAGAGACCCAGTACTTC.

The rearrangement joins TRBV6-5 to TRBJ1-3; TRBD1 matches 7 bases. Germline CDR1 is MNHEY and CDR2 is SVGAGI. The CDR3 is made up of 15 amino acids. Trimming took 6 bases from V and 8 from J; bases not matched to a gene: 13. Here the CDR3 DNA reads TGTGCCAGCAGGCTACCCGGAGGGCAGGGGGACACCATATATTTT. Protein sequence: CASRLPGGQGDTIYF.

The V call is TRBV18, the J call TRBJ1-2, with D maybe TRBD1 (5 bases). There are 13 residues in the CDR3. CDR1 is KGHSH, CDR2 LQKENI, per germline. Trimming stripped 2 bases from V and 1 base from J, with 5 bases between. CDR3 coding DNA: TGTGCCAGCTCACCAGACAGTAACTATGGCTACACCTTC. Amino acids: CASSPDSNYGYTF.

This clone appeared once. The chain has TRBV6-5 and TRBJ2-3, with 8 positions matching TRBD1. Germline lookup yields CDR1 MNHEY and CDR2 SVGAGI. The trim removed 0 bases at V and 4 bases at J, leaving 3 bases unmatched. The CDR3 spans 15 residues. The CDR3 nucleotides are TGTGCCAGCAGTTACTCCAGGGGGCGCCCAGATACGCAGTATTTT. It yields the protein CASSYSRGRPDTQYF.

V is TRBV3-1 (or the pseudogene TRBV3-2) and J is TRBJ1-2; maybe TRBD1 (6 bases). The CDR3 extends over 13 amino acids. The V end lost 5 bases, the J end lost 3 bases, and 10 bases lay between the germline ends. Germline values: CDR1 LGHDT, CDR2 YNNKEL (reference sequence). This chain's CDR3 is CASSSEGDYGYTF. The CDR3 DNA follows: TGTGCCAGCAGCAGCGAGGGGGACTATGGCTACACCTTC.

This chain uses TRBV7-9 with TRBJ1-6, with D possibly TRBD1 on 5 matching bases. Germline V gene lookup returns CDR1 SEHNR and CDR2 FQNEAQ (reference sequence). This CDR3 has 14 amino acids. V was shortened by 5 bases and J by 9 bases, with 14 bases between the two germline ends. The CDR3 bases are TGTGCCAGCAGCCAACCAGGCCAGGGTTCACCCCTCCACTTT. As protein: CASSQPGQGSPLHF. Combining the CDR3 with reference TRBV7-9 and TRBJ1-6 gives the whole variable domain DTGVSQNPRHKITKRGQNVTFRCDPISEHNRLYWYRQTLGQGPEFLTYFQNEAQLEKSRLLSDRFSAERPKGSFSTLEIQRTEQGDSAMYLCASSQPGQGSPLHFGNGTRLTVT.

V gene TRBV3-1 (or the pseudogene TRBV3-2) combines with J gene TRBJ1-5; D perhaps matches TRBD1 (5 bases). Trimming pared 5 bases from V and 4 bases from J, leaving 9 bases between. CDR3 size: 13 residues. Germline CDR1 is LGHDT and CDR2 is YNNKEL (reference sequence). This chain's CDR3 is CASSRTSNQPQHF. The CDR3 coding sequence is TGTGCCAGCAGCAGGACATCAAATCAGCCCCAGCATTTT.

The chain links TRBV18 to TRBJ2-7; weak D call: TRBD2 (5 bases). This CDR3 is built from 17 residues. Germline CDR1 is KGHSH and CDR2 is LQKENI. The ends were cut back, 3 bases at V and 5 bases at J, with 23 bases in the middle. CDR3 loop: CASSPSQPQTSLHEQYF. The CDR3 nucleotides are TGTGCCAGCTCACCTTCACAACCTCAAACTAGTCTGCACGAGCAGTACTTC.

On this clone: The junction shows a germline mismatch at one end, possibly a read error. This chain joins TRBV19 and TRBJ2-7, with TRBD1 matching 8 bases. The germline V gene has CDR1 LNHDA and CDR2 SQIVND (reference sequence). This CDR3 region has 13 residues. Here the CDR3 DNA reads TGTGCCAGTAGTTTAGACAGGGGCTACGAGCAGTACTTC. This encodes CASSLDRGYEQYF. Supplemented by reference TRBV19 and TRBJ2-7, the full variable domain reads DGGITQSPKYLFRKEGQNVTLSCEQNLNHDAMYWYRQDPGQGLRLIYYSQIVNDFQKGDIAEGYSVSREKKESFPLTVTSAQKNPTAFYLCASSLDRGYEQYFGPGTRLTVT.

The rearrangement joins TRBV13 to TRBJ1-3; D uncertain. The CDR3 is 15 residues long. CDR1 is PRHDT, CDR2 FYEKMQ, per germline (reference sequence). V shed 3 bases and J shed 0 bases, with 9 bases lying between them. The CDR3 DNA reads as TGTGCCAGCAGCTTTGACCGGAGCTCTGGAAACACCATATATTTT. Amino acids: CASSFDRSSGNTIYF.

The chain is built from TRBV28 and TRBJ1-1, with 7 positions matching TRBD1. J was trimmed by 2 bases and V by 5 bases; bases with no gene match: 8. Per the germline V gene, CDR1 is MDHEN and CDR2 is SYDVKM. The CDR3 covers 15 residues. CDR3 coding DNA: TGTGCCAGCAGTCCAACCAGACAGGGAAACACTGAAGCTTTCTTT. It encodes CASSPTRQGNTEAFF.

This chain links TRBV7-2 with TRBJ2-1; 8 positions agree with TRBD2. CDR3 size: 16 residues. With V trimmed by 1 base and J by 3 bases, 5 bases remained unmatched. Germline V lookup: CDR1 SGHTA, CDR2 FQGNSA. CDR3 DNA: TGTGCCAGCAGCTTAGATCTACTAGCGGTCTACAATGAGCAGTTCTTC. Its protein is CASSLDLLAVYNEQFF.